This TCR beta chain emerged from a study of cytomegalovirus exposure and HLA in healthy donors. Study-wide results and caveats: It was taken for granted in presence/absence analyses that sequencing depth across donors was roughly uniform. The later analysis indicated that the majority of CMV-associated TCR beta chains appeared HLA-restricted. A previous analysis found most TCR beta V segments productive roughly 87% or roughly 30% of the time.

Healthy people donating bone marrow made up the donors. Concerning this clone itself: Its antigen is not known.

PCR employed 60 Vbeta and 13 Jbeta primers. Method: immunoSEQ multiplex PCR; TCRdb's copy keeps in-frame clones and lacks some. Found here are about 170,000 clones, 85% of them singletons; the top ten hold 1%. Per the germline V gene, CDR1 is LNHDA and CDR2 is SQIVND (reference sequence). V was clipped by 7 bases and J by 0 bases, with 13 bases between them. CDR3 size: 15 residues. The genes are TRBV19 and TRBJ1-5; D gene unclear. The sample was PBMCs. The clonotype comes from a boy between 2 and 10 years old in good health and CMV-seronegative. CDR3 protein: CASISIGHSNQPQHF. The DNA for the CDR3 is TGTGCCAGTATCTCTATTGGGCATAGCAATCAGCCCCAGCATTTT.